This T cell receptor (beta chain) was documented in a study of cytomegalovirus exposure and HLA in healthy donors. Vbeta (60) and Jbeta (13) primers were used in the PCR. Sequencing used immunoSEQ multiplex PCR; TCRdb keeps in-frame clones, though not all of them. The table lists about 190,000 clones, 73% of them singletons. Germline V gene sequence: CDR1 MNHEY, CDR2 SMNVEV (reference sequence). This CDR3 region has 19 residues. V lost 1 base to trimming and J lost 0 bases, with 19 bases between them. Turning to this clone: Its antigen is unknown.

Whole-study findings and limits: Later on, analysis showed that most CMV-associated TCR beta chains appeared to be HLA-restricted.

The chain links TRBV27 to TRBJ1-3; D ambiguous. The sequence came from a woman aged 25 to 39 in good health and CMV-seronegative. The sequenced sample consisted of PBMCs. Written as DNA, the CDR3 is TGTGCCAGCAGTTTATTGGTGCAAAGGCGGTTCCTCTCTGGAAACACCATATATTTT. Encoded protein: CASSLLVQRRFLSGNTIYF.